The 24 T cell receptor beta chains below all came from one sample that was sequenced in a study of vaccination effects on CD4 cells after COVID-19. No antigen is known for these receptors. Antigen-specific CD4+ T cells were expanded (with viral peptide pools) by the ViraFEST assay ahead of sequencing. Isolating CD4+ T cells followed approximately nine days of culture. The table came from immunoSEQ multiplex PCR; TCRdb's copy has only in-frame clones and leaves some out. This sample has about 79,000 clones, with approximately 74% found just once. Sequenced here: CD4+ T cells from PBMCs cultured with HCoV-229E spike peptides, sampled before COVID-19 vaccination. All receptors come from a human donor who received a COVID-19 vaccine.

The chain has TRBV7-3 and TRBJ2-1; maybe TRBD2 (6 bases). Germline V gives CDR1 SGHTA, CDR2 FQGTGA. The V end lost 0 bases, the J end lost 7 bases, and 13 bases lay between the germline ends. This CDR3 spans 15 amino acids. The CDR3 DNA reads TGTGCCAGCAGCTTAACTGGCGGGGCACTAAATGAGCAGTTCTTC. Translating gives CASSLTGGALNEQFF.

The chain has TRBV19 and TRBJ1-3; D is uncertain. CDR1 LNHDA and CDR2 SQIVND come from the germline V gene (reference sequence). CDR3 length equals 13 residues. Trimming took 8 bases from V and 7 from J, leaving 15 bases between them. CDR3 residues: CASPSSLGNTIYF. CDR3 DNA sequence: TGTGCCAGTCCCTCGAGCCTAGGGAACACCATATATTTT.

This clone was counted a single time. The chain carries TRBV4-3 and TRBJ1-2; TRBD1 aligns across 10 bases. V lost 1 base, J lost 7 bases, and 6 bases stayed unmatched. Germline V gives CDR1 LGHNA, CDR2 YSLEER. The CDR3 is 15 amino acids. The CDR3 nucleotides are TGCGCCAGCAGCCAAGCCGGGACAGGGGAGGGTGGCTACACCTTC. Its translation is CASSQAGTGEGGYTF.

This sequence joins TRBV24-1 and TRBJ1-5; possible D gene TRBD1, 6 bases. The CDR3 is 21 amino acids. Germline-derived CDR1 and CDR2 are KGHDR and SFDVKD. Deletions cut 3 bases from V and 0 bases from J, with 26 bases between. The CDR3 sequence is CATSDPGQLGSPLYSNQPQHF. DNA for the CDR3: TGTGCCACCAGTGATCCAGGACAGTTAGGGTCTCCGCTGTATAGCAATCAGCCCCAGCATTTT.

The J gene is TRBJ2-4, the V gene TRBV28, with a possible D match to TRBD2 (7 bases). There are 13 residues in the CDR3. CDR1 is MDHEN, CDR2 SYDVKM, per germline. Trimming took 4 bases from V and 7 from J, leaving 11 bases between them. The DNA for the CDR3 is TGTGCCAGCAGTTACCCGGGGGGCAACATTCAGTACTTC. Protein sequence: CASSYPGGNIQYF.

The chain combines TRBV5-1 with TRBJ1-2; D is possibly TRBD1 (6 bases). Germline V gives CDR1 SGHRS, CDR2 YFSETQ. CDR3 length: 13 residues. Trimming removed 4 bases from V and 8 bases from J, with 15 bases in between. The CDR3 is CASSRGGIEGYTF. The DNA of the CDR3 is TGCGCCAGCAGCCGCGGGGGCATCGAGGGCTACACCTTC. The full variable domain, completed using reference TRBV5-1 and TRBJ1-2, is KAGVTQTPRYLIKTRGQQVTLSCSPISGHRSVSWYQQTPGQGLQFLFEYFSETQRNKGNFPGRFSGRQFSNSRSEMNVSTLELGDSALYLCASSRGGIEGYTFGSGTRLTVV.

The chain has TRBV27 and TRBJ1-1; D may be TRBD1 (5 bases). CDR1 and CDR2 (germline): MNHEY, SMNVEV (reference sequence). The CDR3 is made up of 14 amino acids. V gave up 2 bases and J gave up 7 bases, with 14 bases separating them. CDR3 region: CASSLKGFDSEAFF. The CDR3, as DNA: TGTGCCAGCAGTTTAAAAGGGTTTGACAGTGAAGCTTTCTTT.

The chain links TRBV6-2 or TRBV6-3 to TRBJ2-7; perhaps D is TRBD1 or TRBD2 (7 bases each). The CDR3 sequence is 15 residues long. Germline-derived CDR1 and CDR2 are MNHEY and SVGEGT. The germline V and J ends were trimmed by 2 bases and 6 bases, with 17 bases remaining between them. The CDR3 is CASSYGTTQGGEQYV. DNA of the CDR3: TGTGCCAGCAGTTACGGGACTACCCAGGGGGGCGAGCAGTACGTC.

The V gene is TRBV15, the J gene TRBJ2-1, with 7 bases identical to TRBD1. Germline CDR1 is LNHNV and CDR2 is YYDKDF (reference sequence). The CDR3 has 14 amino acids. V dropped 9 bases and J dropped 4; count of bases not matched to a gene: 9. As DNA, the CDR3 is TGTGCCACTCAACAGGGGCTGGAGTACAATGAGCAGTTCTTC. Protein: CATQQGLEYNEQFF.

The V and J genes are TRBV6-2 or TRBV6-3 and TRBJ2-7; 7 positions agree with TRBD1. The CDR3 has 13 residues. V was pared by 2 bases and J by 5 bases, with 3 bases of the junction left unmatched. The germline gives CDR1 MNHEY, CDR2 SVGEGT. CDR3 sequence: CASSYRGQDEQYV. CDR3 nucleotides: TGTGCCAGCAGTTACAGGGGGCAAGACGAGCAGTACGTC.

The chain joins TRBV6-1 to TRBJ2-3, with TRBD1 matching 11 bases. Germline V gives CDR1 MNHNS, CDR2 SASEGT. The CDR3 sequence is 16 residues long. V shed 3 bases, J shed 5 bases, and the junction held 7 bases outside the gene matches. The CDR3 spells CASSERTGGAGDTQYF. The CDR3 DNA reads TGTGCCAGCAGTGAGCGGACAGGGGGCGCGGGAGATACGCAGTATTTT.

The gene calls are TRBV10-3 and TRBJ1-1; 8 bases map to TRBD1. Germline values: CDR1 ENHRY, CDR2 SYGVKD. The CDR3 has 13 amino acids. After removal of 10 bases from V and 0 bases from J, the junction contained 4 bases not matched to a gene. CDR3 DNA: TGTGCCAGGCGACAGGGGTTGAACACTGAAGCTTTCTTT. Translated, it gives CARRQGLNTEAFF.

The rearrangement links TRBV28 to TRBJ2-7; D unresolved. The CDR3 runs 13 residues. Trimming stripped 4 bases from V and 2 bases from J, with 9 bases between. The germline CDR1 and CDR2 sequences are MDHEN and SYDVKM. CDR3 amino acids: CASSSELPYEQYV. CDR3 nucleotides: TGTGCCAGCAGTTCCGAGTTACCCTACGAGCAGTACGTC.

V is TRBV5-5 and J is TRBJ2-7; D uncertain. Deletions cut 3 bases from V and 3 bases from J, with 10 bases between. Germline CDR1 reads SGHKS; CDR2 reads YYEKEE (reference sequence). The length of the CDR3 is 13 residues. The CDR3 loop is CASSSGWSYEQYV. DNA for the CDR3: TGTGCCAGCAGCTCTGGATGGAGCTACGAGCAGTACGTC.

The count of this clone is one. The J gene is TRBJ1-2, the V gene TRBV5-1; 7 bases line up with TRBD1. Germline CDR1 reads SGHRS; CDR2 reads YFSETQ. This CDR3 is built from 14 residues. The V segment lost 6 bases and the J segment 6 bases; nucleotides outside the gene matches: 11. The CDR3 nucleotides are TGCGCCAGCACCGTAACCACAGGGGAAAATGGCTACACCTTC. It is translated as CASTVTTGENGYTF.

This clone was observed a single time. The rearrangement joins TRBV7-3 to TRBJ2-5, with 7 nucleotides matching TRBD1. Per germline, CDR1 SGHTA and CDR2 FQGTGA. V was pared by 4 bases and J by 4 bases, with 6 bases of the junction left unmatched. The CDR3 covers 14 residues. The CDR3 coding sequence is TGTGCCAGCAGCTCTACAGGGGCCGGAGAGACCCAGTACTTC. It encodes CASSSTGAGETQYF.

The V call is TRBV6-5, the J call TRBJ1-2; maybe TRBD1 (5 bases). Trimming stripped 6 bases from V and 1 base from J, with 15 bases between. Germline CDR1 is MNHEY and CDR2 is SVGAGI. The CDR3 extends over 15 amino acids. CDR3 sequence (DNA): TGTGCCAGCAGGAGGGACCCGAAATTTAACTATGGCTACACCTTC. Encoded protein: CASRRDPKFNYGYTF.

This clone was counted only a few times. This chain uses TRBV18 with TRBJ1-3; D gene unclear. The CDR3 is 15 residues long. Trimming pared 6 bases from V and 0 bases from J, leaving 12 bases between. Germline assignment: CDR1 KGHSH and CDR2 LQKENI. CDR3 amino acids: CASSQDRSSGNTIYF. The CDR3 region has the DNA TGTGCCAGCTCCCAAGACCGTAGCTCTGGAAACACCATATATTTT.

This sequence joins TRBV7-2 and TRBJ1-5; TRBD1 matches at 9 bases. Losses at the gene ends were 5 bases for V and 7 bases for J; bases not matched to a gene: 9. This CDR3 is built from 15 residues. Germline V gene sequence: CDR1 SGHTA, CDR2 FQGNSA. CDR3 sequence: CASSRQGGSRQPQHF. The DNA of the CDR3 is TGTGCCAGCAGCAGACAGGGGGGGAGCCGACAGCCCCAGCATTTT.

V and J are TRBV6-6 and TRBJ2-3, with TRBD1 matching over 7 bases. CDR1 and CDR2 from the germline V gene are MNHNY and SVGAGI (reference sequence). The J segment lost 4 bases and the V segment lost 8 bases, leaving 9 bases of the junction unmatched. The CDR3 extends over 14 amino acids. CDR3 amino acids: CASRTTTGPDTQYF. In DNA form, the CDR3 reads TGTGCCAGCCGGACAACGACAGGGCCAGATACGCAGTATTTT.

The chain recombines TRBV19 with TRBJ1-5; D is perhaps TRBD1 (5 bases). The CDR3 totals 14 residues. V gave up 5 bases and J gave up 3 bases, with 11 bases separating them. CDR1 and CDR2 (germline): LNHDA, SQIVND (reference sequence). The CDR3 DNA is TGTGCCAGTAGTGGTCAGGGTCACAATCAGCCCCAGCATTTT. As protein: CASSGQGHNQPQHF. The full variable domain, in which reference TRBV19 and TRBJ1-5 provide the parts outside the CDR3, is DGGITQSPKYLFRKEGQNVTLSCEQNLNHDAMYWYRQDPGQGLRLIYYSQIVNDFQKGDIAEGYSVSREKKESFPLTVTSAQKNPTAFYLCASSGQGHNQPQHFGDGTRLSIL.

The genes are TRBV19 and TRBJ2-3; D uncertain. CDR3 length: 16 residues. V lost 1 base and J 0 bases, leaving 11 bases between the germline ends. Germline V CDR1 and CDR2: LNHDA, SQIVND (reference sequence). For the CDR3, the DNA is TGTGCCAGTAGTATAGGCGGCGGAAAAAGCACAGATACGCAGTATTTT. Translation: CASSIGGGKSTDTQYF. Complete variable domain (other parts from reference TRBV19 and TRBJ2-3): DGGITQSPKYLFRKEGQNVTLSCEQNLNHDAMYWYRQDPGQGLRLIYYSQIVNDFQKGDIAEGYSVSREKKESFPLTVTSAQKNPTAFYLCASSIGGGKSTDTQYFGPGTRLTVL.

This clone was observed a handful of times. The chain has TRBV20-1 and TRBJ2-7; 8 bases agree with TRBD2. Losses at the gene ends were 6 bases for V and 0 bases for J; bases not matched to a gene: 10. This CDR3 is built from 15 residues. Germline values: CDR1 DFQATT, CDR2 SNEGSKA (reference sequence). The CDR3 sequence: CSASKTSVGSYEQYV. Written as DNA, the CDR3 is TGCAGTGCGAGTAAGACTAGCGTGGGCTCCTACGAGCAGTACGTC.

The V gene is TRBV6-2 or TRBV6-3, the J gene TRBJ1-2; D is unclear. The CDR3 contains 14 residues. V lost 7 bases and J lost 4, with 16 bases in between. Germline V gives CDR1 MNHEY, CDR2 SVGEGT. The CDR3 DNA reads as TGTGCCAGCACCCCCCGGGTTGAACCCTATGGCTACACCTTC. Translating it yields CASTPRVEPYGYTF.